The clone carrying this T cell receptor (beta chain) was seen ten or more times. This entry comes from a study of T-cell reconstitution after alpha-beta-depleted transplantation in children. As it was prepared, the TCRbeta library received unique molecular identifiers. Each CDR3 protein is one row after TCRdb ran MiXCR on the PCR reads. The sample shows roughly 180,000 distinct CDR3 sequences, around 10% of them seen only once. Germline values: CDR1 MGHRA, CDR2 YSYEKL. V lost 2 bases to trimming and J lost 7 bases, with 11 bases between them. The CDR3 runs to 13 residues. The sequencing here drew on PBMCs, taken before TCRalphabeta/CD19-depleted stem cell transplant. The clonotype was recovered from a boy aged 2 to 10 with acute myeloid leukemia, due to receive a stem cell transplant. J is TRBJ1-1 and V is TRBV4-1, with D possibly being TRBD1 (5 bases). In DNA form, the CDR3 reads TGCGCCAGCAGCCAAACAAACGGGGGTGAAGCTTTCTTT. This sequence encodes CASSQTNGGEAFF.